These 23 T cell receptor beta chains came from one sample sequenced in a study of cytomegalovirus exposure and HLA in healthy donors. Sequencing used immunoSEQ multiplex PCR; TCRdb keeps in-frame clones, though not all of them. The data show 130,000 or so clones, more than 80% seen once. Specimen: PBMCs. These receptors were obtained from a woman aged 25-40 years in good health and CMV-seropositive.

DNA of the CDR3: TGTGCCAGCAGCGTAGGCAGGACTAACACCGGGGAGCTGTTTTTT. This encodes CASSVGRTNTGELFF. The J gene is TRBJ2-2, the V gene TRBV9, with D tentatively TRBD2 (5 bases). Germline V gene lookup returns CDR1 SGDLS and CDR2 YYNGEE. The CDR3 has 15 amino acids. V was pared by 0 bases and J by 2 bases, with 8 bases between.

This clone was counted between two and nine times. The chain joins TRBV6-5 to TRBJ2-1; 9 nucleotides match TRBD2. The germline CDR1 and CDR2 sequences are MNHEY and SVGAGI. The CDR3 extends over 15 amino acids. J lost 5 bases, V lost 4 bases, and 6 bases had no gene match. The CDR3 spells CASSSGRGGHNEQFF. The CDR3 coding sequence is TGTGCCAGCAGTTCGGGGCGGGGGGGCCACAATGAGCAGTTCTTC.

The V call is TRBV28, the J call TRBJ1-2; tentative D call: TRBD1 (5 bases). V was pared by 1 base and J by 4 bases, with 22 bases between. The CDR3 runs to 18 residues. From germline, CDR1 is MDHEN and CDR2 SYDVKM. DNA of the CDR3: TGTGCCAGCAGTTTATATGGGGGGTGGGGAATGCCGATCTATGGCTACACCTTC. Translating gives CASSLYGGWGMPIYGYTF.

J is TRBJ1-3 and V is TRBV7-8; D unclear. In germline, CDR1 is SGHVS, CDR2 FQNEAQ. Trimming took off 3 bases at V and 0 bases at J, with 18 bases between the two ends. CDR3 size: 18 residues. The CDR3 is CASSFYGVSLSSGNTIYF. CDR3 nucleotides: TGTGCCAGCAGCTTTTACGGAGTCAGCCTGAGCTCTGGAAACACCATATATTTT.

The chain combines TRBV29-1 with TRBJ1-1, with 7 bases aligning to TRBD1. J was trimmed by 4 bases and V by 0 bases; bases with no gene match: 8. CDR3 length: 15 residues. Germline loops: CDR1 SQVTM, CDR2 ANQGSEA. The CDR3, as DNA: TGCAGCGTTGAAGACAAAACAGGGGCTAGCACTGAAGCTTTCTTT. It translates to CSVEDKTGASTEAFF.

This rearrangement joins TRBV5-6 to TRBJ1-1; D call uncertain. In germline, CDR1 is SGHDT, CDR2 YYEEEE. The CDR3 extends over 13 amino acids. With 4 bases removed from V and 4 bases from J, the gap between germline ends came to 11 bases. CDR3 sequence reads: CASSPYTGTEAFF. The DNA of the CDR3 is TGTGCCAGCAGCCCATACACGGGCACTGAAGCTTTCTTT.

The chain links TRBV29-1 to TRBJ2-3; 11 bases map to TRBD2. Germline-derived CDR1 and CDR2 are SQVTM and ANQGSEA. The CDR3 totals 15 residues. Losses at the gene ends were 1 base for V and 6 bases for J; bases not matched to a gene: 6. CDR3 residues: CSVEASGLAADTQYF. The CDR3 DNA is TGCAGCGTTGAAGCCTCGGGACTAGCGGCGGATACGCAGTATTTT.

V is TRBV2 and J is TRBJ1-1, with unresolved D. V was clipped by 7 bases and J by 0 bases, with 12 bases between them. Germline CDR1 reads SNHLY; CDR2 reads FYNNEI. The CDR3 runs to 14 residues. The CDR3 DNA reads as TGTGCCAGCACCCAAAGAGAGATGAACACTGAAGCTTTCTTT. Amino acids: CASTQREMNTEAFF.

The chain links TRBV7-6 to TRBJ2-1, with a possible D match to TRBD2 (6 bases). The CDR3 extends over 13 amino acids. Deletions cut 1 base from V and 11 bases from J, with 12 bases between. CDR1 is SGHVS, CDR2 FNYEAQ, per germline. CDR3 nucleotide sequence: TGTGCCAGCAGCTTAGAAAGGAGGGCTCAGCAGTTCTTC. Translation gives CASSLERRAQQFF.

Only one count was recorded for this clone. The rearrangement uses TRBV28 and TRBJ2-2; 7 nucleotides align to TRBD2. This CDR3 is 15 amino acids long. Germline V CDR1 and CDR2: MDHEN, SYDVKM. V was pared by 8 bases and J by 9 bases, with 15 bases of the junction left unmatched. The CDR3 nucleotides are TGTGCCAGCGCGGCCCGGGGGGTAGTTCTCCGGGAGCTGTTTTTT. Amino acids: CASAARGVVLRELFF. Full variable domain (missing parts from reference TRBV28 and TRBJ2-2): DVKVTQSSRYLVKRTGEKVFLECVQDMDHENMFWYRQDPGLGLRLIYFSYDVKMKEKGDIPEGYSVSREKKERFSLILESASTNQTSMYLCASAARGVVLRELFFGEGSRLTVL.

The gene calls are TRBV7-2 and TRBJ2-3, with D maybe TRBD2 (6 bases). The V end lost 0 bases, the J end lost 4 bases, and 11 bases lay between the germline ends. This CDR3 has 15 residues. Germline CDR1 is SGHTA and CDR2 is FQGNSA. The CDR3 coding sequence is TGTGCCAGCAGCTTAGCATTGGGACTGGCAGATACGCAGTATTTT. It is translated as CASSLALGLADTQYF.

The rearrangement uses TRBV19 and TRBJ2-7; D not certain. This CDR3 has 14 amino acids. Germline V CDR1 and CDR2: LNHDA, SQIVND (reference sequence). V shed 3 bases and J shed 3 bases, with 12 bases lying between them. The CDR3 sequence: CASSILLGSYEQYF. Written as DNA, the CDR3 is TGTGCCAGTAGTATTCTTCTTGGCAGCTACGAGCAGTACTTC.

The table lists this clone with a count of one. V usage is TRBV6-1 and J usage is TRBJ1-3; D is ambiguous. Trimming removed 1 base from V and 0 bases from J, with 10 bases in between. Germline values: CDR1 MNHNS, CDR2 SASEGT. The CDR3 covers 16 residues. In nucleotides, the CDR3 is TGTGCCAGCAGTGAAGTGGGTAGACTCTCTGGAAACACCATATATTTT. Its translation is CASSEVGRLSGNTIYF.

The rearrangement joins TRBV6-6 to TRBJ1-2, with D possibly being TRBD1 (6 bases). The V and J ends lost 2 bases and 0 bases respectively, with 10 bases between them. Looked up from germline, CDR1 is MNHNY and CDR2 is SVGAGI (reference sequence). The length of the CDR3 is 15 residues. The CDR3 region has the DNA TGTGCCAGCAGTTACGAGGACAGCTCTAACTATGGCTACACCTTC. Its protein product is CASSYEDSSNYGYTF.

The chain carries TRBV4-2 and TRBJ2-6, with TRBD2 matching 11 bases. From germline, CDR1 is LGHNA and CDR2 YNFKEQ. The CDR3 is 18 residues long. V shed 4 bases and J 0 bases; nucleotides not matched to a gene: 5. The CDR3 DNA is TGTGCCAGCAGCCCAGGTCTAGCGGGAGGCTCTGGGGCCAACGTCCTGACTTTC. This translates into CASSPGLAGGSGANVLTF.

This sequence joins TRBV15 and TRBJ1-1, with TRBD1 identical over 10 bases. This CDR3 is 16 amino acids long. With 3 bases clipped from V and 6 bases from J, the junction kept 10 bases outside the gene matches. Germline CDR1 LNHNV, CDR2 YYDKDF (reference sequence). The DNA of the CDR3 is TGTGCCACCAGCAGCCCCCCGGGACAGGGGTTTGCTGAAGCTTTCTTT. This sequence encodes CATSSPPGQGFAEAFF.

V gene TRBV21-1 combines with J gene TRBJ1-5. TRBV21-1 counts as a pseudogene. CDR3 length: 18 residues. The CDR3: CASSPRGRVGYSNQPQHF. The CDR3 DNA reads as TGTGCCAGCAGCCCACGCGGGAGGGTGGGTTATAGCAATCAGCCCCAGCATTTT.

The chain recombines TRBV6-6 with TRBJ2-5, with 7 bases aligning to TRBD1. Per germline, CDR1 MNHNY and CDR2 SVGAGI (reference sequence). This CDR3 is built from 14 residues. V was pared by 5 bases and J by 2 bases, with 5 bases of the junction left unmatched. The CDR3 loop is CASSPPGQQETQYF. In DNA form, the CDR3 reads TGTGCCAGCAGTCCGCCGGGACAGCAAGAGACCCAGTACTTC.

The chain couples TRBV28 to TRBJ1-2; the match to TRBD1 covers 10 bases. V was clipped by 6 bases and J by 4 bases; unmatched bases: 2. The germline CDR1 and CDR2 sequences are MDHEN and SYDVKM. The CDR3 runs 13 residues. CDR3 sequence reads: CASRTGGGYGYTF. CDR3 bases: TGTGCCAGCAGGACAGGGGGCGGCTATGGCTACACCTTC.

V and J are TRBV29-1 and TRBJ2-1; no clear D. Trimming cost V 7 bases and J 5 bases, with 15 bases left between them. The CDR3 runs 13 residues. Germline V gives CDR1 SQVTM, CDR2 ANQGSEA. The CDR3 loop reads CSGRGVPHNEQFF. CDR3 DNA: TGCAGCGGGAGAGGTGTTCCACACAATGAGCAGTTCTTC.

This clone was found once. This chain uses TRBV2 with TRBJ2-2, with TRBD2 matching over 10 bases. The ends lost 6 bases at V and 5 bases at J; junction bases unmatched: 6. There are 15 residues in the CDR3. The germline CDR1 and CDR2 sequences are SNHLY and FYNNEI. CDR3 sequence reads: CASRSSGSMTGELFF. For the CDR3, the DNA is TGTGCCAGCAGGTCTAGCGGGAGTATGACCGGGGAGCTGTTTTTT.

This clone has only a few counts. This chain connects TRBV28 to TRBJ1-2; D perhaps matches TRBD1 (5 bases). Between the trimmed V and J ends, which lost 5 bases and 4 bases, there was a span of 8 bases. Germline lookup yields CDR1 MDHEN and CDR2 SYDVKM. This CDR3 spans 12 amino acids. CDR3 amino acids: CASSGAVYGYTF. In DNA, the CDR3 is TGTGCCAGCAGTGGGGCCGTCTATGGCTACACCTTC.

This chain joins TRBV29-1 and TRBJ2-3, with 11 bases aligning to TRBD2. V lost 6 bases, J lost 2 bases, and 7 bases stayed unmatched. Germline lookup yields CDR1 SQVTM and CDR2 ANQGSEA. The CDR3 loop spans 15 amino acids. In DNA, the CDR3 is TGCAGCGTACCCGGGACTAGCGGAATCACAGATACGCAGTATTTT. It codes for CSVPGTSGITDTQYF.